The clone carrying this T cell receptor beta chain was recorded many times. These data belong to a study of blood T cell repertoires in COVID-19. Study-wide context: The cDNA or gDNA used as material had been derived from T cells, B-cell-depleted T cells, or PBMCs.

Germline lookup yields CDR1 SGHAT and CDR2 FQDESV (reference sequence). The CDR3 has 16 residues. Germline trimming cut 0 bases from V and 5 bases from J; bases unmatched to any gene: 5. Per the original methods: Estimated nucleated cell counts came from reference gene primer amplification. The method was immunoSEQ multiplex PCR; TCRdb's version includes in-frame clones alone and lacks a portion of them. For V, J and clone size, that table is used; D and trimming come from the DNA. The sample shows about 100,000 clones, about 77% of them seen only once. Specimen: peripheral blood. The chain links TRBV11-1 to TRBJ2-5, with 11 bases matching TRBD2. The origin of this receptor is a man aged 65 to 85 with active or convalescent COVID-19. This chain's CDR3 is CASSLATWTSGETQYF. CDR3 nucleotides: TGTGCCAGCAGCTTAGCTACCTGGACTAGCGGGGAGACCCAGTACTTC.